This T cell receptor (beta chain) was documented in a study of prognosis after radiotherapy for stage I lung cancer. Whole-study context: From April 2018 through early 2019, patients with stage I non-small cell lung cancer were enrolled. Metastases at distant sites emerged in a handful of patients after radiotherapy, at a median of 7 months, whereas around 15 showed no significant progression. Regarding the study as a whole: There were reportedly differences in TRBV and TRBJ gene usage between patients with and without metastases.

About this clonotype: Its antigen is not identified. This sequence is one base from a far larger clone and is likely a read error.

The germline V gene encodes CDR1 DFQATT and CDR2 SNEGSKA (reference sequence). V trimming: 0 bases; J trimming: 10 bases; junction bases outside the gene matches: 14. CDR3 length: 16 residues. Node negativity on CT and PET/CT was present in all patients, alongside an absence of prior chemotherapy, radiotherapy or other malignancies. Two-round multiplex PCR on genomic DNA was the method by which TCR beta CDR3 was amplified. For every TRBV and TRBJ gene, a specific primer was used in first-round PCR. A single record per CDR3 protein comes from TCRdb applying MiXCR to the multiplex PCR reads. The profile shows some 8,500 distinct CDR3 sequences, 60% to 80% of them singletons.

The sequencing used PBMCs, collected before or after stereotactic body radiation therapy (not recorded which). The receptor was isolated from a donor aged 50 or older with non-small cell lung cancer. The chain couples TRBV20-1 to TRBJ2-1; 8 bases align to TRBD2. The CDR3 sequence is CSARDLGSGDSYEQFF. CDR3 nucleotide sequence: TGCAGTGCTAGAGATCTTGGTAGCGGGGACTCCTACGAGCAGTTCTTC.